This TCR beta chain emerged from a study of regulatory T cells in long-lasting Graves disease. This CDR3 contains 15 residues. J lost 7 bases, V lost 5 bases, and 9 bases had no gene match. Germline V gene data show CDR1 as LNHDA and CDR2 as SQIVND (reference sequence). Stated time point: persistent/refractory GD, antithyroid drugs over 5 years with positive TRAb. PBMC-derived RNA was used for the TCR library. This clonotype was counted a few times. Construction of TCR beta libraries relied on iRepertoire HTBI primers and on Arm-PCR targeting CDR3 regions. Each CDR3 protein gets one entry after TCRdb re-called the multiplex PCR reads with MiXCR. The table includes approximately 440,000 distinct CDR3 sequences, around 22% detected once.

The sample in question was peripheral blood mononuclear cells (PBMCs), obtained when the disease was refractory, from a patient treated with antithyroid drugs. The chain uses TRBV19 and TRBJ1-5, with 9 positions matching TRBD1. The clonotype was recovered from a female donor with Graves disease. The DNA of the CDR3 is TGTGCCAGTAGTGGGACAGGGAAGGTCTGGCAGCCCCAGCATTTT. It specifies CASSGTGKVWQPQHF.